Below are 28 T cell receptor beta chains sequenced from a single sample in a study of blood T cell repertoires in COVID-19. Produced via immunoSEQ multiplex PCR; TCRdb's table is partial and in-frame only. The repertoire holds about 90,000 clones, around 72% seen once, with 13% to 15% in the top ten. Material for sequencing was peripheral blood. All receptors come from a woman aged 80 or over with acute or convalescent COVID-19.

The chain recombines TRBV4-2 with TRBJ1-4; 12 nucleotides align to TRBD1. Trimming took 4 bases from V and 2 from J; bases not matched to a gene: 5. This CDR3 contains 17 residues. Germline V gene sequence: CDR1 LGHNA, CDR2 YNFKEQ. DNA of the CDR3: TGTGCCAGCAGCCCGGGACAGGGGGCTGAGACTAATGAAAAACTGTTTTTT. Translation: CASSPGQGAETNEKLFF.

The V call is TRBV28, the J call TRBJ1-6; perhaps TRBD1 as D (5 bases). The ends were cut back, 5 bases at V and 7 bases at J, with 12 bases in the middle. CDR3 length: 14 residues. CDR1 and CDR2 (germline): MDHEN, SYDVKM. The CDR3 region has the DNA TGTGCCAGCAGTCCACAGGAGTTAAATTCACCCCTCCACTTT. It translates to CASSPQELNSPLHF.

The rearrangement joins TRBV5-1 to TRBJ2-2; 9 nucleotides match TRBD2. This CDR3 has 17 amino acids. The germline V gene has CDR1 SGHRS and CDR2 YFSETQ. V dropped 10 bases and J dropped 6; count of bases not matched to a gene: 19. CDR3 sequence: CAPSWASGGPGSGELFF. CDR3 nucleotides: TGCGCCCCCAGCTGGGCCAGCGGGGGGCCGGGGTCCGGGGAGCTGTTTTTT.

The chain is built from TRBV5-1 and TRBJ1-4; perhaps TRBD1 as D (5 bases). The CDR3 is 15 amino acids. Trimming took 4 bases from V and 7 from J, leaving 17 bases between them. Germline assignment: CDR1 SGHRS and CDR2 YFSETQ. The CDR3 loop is CASSIGHGEAEKLFF. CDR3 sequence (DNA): TGCGCCAGCAGCATAGGACATGGAGAGGCTGAAAAACTGTTTTTT.

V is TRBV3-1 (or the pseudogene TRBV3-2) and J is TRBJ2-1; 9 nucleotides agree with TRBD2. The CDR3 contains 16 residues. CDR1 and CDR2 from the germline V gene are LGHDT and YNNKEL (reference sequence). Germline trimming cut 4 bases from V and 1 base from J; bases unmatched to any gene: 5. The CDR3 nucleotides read TGTGCCAGCAGCCGGCGGGGGGGACAATCCTACAATGAGCAGTTCTTC. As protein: CASSRRGGQSYNEQFF.

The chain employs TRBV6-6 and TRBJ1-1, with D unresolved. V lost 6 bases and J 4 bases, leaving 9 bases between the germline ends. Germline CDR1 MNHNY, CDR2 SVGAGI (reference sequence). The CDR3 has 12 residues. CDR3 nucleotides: TGTGCCAGCAGGGCGGAGAGCACTGAAGCTTTCTTT. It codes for CASRAESTEAFF.

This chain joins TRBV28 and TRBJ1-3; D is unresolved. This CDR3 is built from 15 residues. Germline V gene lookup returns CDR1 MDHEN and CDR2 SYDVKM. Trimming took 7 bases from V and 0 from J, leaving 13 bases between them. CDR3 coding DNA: TGTGCCAGCAAGCAAAGTGTCTACTCTGGAAACACCATATATTTT. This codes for CASKQSVYSGNTIYF. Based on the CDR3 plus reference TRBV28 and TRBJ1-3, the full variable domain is DVKVTQSSRYLVKRTGEKVFLECVQDMDHENMFWYRQDPGLGLRLIYFSYDVKMKEKGDIPEGYSVSREKKERFSLILESASTNQTSMYLCASKQSVYSGNTIYFGEGSWLTVV.

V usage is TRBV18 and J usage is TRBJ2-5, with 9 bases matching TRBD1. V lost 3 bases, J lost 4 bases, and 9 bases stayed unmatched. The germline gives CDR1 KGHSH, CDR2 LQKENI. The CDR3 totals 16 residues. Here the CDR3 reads CASSPDWTGAGETQYF. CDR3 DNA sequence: TGTGCCAGCTCACCCGACTGGACAGGGGCAGGAGAGACCCAGTACTTC.

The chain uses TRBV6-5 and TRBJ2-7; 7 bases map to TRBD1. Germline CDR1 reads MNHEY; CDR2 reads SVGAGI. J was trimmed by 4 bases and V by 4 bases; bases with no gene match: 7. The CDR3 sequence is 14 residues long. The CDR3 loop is CASSLPGQPYEQYF. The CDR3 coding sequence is TGTGCCAGCAGTTTACCGGGACAGCCGTACGAGCAGTACTTC.

The CDR3 spells CASSLDTRYNSPLHF. As DNA, the CDR3 is TGTGCCAGCAGTCTCGACACCAGGTATAATTCACCCCTCCACTTT. The chain links TRBV27 to TRBJ1-6; D gene uncertain. Germline V gives CDR1 MNHEY, CDR2 SMNVEV (reference sequence). This CDR3 region has 15 residues. V was trimmed by 5 bases and J by 4 bases, leaving 12 bases between them.

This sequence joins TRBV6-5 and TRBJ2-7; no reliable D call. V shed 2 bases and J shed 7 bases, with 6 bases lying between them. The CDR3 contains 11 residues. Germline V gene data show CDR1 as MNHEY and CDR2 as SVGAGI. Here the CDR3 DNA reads TGTGCCAGCAGTTACGACGGGGAGCAGTACTTC. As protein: CASSYDGEQYF.

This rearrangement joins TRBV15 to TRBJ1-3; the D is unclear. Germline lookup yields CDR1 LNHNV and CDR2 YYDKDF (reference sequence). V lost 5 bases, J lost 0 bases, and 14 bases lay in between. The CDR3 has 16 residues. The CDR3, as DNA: TGTGCCACCAGCCTCCCAGATTACAACTCTGGAAACACCATATATTTT. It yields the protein CATSLPDYNSGNTIYF.

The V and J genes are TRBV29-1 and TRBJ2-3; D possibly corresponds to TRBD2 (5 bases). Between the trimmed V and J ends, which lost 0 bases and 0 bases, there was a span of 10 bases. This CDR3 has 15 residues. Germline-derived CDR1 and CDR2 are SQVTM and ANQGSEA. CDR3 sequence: CSVEEAGQSTDTQYF. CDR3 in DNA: TGCAGCGTTGAAGAGGCGGGTCAAAGCACAGATACGCAGTATTTT.

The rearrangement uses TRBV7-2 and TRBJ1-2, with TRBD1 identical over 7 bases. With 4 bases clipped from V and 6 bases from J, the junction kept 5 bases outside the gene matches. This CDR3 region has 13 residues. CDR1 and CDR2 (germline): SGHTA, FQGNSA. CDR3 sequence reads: CASSSGTGDGYTF. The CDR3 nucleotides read TGTGCCAGCAGCTCAGGCACAGGGGATGGCTACACCTTC.

This chain's CDR3 is CASSPLGITDTQYF. As DNA, the CDR3 is TGTGCCAGTAGTCCCCTCGGGATCACAGATACGCAGTATTTT. V usage is TRBV19 and J usage is TRBJ2-3; D perhaps matches TRBD2 (5 bases). Germline V gene data show CDR1 as LNHDA and CDR2 as SQIVND (reference sequence). The ends were cut back, 5 bases at V and 2 bases at J, with 11 bases in the middle. The CDR3 contains 14 residues.

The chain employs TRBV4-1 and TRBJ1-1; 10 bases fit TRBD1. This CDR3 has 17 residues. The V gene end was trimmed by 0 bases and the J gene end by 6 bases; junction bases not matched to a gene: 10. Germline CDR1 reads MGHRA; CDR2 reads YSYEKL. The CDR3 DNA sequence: TGCGCCAGCAGCCAAGACTTCGAGGGACAGGGGTTCGCTGAAGCTTTCTTT. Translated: CASSQDFEGQGFAEAFF.

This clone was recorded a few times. The CDR3: CAWRGANTEAFF. CDR3 DNA sequence: TGTGCCTGGAGGGGCGCGAACACTGAAGCTTTCTTT. The rearrangement joins TRBV30 to TRBJ1-1, with D hard to call. V lost 3 bases to trimming and J lost 1 base, with 6 bases between them. The germline V gene encodes CDR1 GTSNPN and CDR2 SVGIG (reference sequence). The CDR3 loop spans 12 amino acids.

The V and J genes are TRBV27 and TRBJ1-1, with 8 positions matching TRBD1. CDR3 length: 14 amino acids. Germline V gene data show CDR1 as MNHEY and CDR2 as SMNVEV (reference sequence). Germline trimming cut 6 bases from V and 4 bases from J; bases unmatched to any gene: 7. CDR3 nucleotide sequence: TGTGCCAGCAGCCGGGGACAGGCGGTCACTGAAGCTTTCTTT. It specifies CASSRGQAVTEAFF.

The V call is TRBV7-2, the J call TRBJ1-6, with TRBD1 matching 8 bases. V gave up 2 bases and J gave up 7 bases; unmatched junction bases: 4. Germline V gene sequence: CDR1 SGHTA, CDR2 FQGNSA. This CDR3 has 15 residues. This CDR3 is CASSLLGQANSPLHF. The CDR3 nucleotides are TGTGCCAGCAGCTTATTGGGACAGGCCAATTCACCCCTCCACTTT.

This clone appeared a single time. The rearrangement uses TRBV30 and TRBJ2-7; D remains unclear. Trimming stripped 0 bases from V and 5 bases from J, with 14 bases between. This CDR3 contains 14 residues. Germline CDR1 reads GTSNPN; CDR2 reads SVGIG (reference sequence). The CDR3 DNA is TGTGCCTGGAGTGTAGGAGTAGCTCGCAACGAGCAGTACTTC. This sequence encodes CAWSVGVARNEQYF.

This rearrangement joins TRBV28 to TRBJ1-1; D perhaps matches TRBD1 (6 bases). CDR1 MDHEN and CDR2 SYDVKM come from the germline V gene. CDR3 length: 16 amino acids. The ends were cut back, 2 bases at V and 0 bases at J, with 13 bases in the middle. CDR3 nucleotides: TGTGCCAGCAGTTTAGGGGGGGCGGGAATGAACACTGAAGCTTTCTTT. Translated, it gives CASSLGGAGMNTEAFF.

This CDR3 is CASSSLGAEQFF. In nucleotides, the CDR3 is TGTGCCAGCAGCTCCCTAGGGGCGGAGCAGTTCTTC. The J gene is TRBJ2-1, the V gene TRBV13; TRBD1 is a possible D gene (5 bases). Germline values: CDR1 PRHDT, CDR2 FYEKMQ (reference sequence). V lost 4 bases, J lost 10 bases, and 11 bases lay in between. This CDR3 is 12 amino acids long.

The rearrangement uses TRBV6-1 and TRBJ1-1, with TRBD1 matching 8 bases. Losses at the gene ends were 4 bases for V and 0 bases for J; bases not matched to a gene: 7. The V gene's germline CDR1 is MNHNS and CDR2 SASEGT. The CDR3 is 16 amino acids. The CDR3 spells CASSGWTGNMNTEAFF. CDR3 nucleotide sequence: TGTGCCAGCAGTGGGTGGACAGGGAATATGAACACTGAAGCTTTCTTT.

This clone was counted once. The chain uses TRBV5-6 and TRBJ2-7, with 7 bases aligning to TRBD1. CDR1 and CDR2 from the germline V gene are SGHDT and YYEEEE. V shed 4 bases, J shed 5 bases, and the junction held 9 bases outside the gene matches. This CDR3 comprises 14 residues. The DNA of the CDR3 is TGTGCCAGCAGCCGCCAACAGGGGTTCCACGAGCAGTACTTC. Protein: CASSRQQGFHEQYF.

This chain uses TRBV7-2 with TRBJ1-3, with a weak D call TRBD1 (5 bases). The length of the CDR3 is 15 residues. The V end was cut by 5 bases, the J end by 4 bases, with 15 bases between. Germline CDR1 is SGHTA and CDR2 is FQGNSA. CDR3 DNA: TGTGCCAGCAGCGTAGTACCAGGGTTGGGAAACACCATATATTTT. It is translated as CASSVVPGLGNTIYF.

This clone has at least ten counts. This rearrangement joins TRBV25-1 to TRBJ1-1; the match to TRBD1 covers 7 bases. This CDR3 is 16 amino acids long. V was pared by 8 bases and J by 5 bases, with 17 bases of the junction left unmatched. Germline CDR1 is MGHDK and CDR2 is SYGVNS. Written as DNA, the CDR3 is TGTGCCAGCGAACAGGGGCGGGGGGCGCGCCGGACTGAAGCTTTCTTT. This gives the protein CASEQGRGARRTEAFF.

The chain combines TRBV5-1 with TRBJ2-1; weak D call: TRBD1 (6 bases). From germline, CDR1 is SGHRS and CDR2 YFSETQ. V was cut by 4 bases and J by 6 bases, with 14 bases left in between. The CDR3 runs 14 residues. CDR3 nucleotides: TGCGCCAGCAGCACCGGGACATACCGCAATGAGCAGTTCTTC. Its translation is CASSTGTYRNEQFF.

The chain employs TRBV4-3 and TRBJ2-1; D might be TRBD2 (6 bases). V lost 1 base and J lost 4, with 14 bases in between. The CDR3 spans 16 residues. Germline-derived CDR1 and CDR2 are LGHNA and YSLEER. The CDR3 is CASSQVLGGLYNEQFF. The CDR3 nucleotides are TGCGCCAGCAGCCAAGTCCTCGGGGGATTGTACAATGAGCAGTTCTTC.